This T cell receptor (beta chain) was observed in a study of beta chain features in type 1 diabetes (dated by TCRdb to the late 2010s). Regarding the complete study: Mean age, gender distribution, total cell number and subset yield did not differ between patients and healthy donors. A total of 85 million to 110 million sorted cells were examined across all samples, and RNA yield correlated strongly with the number of cells per subset. The study compared the TCRB repertoires of sorted circulating CD4+ T cell subsets in recently diagnosed type 1 diabetes patients with those in matched healthy donors. Regulatory and stem cell-like memory subsets were isolated from only 8 patients and 8 healthy donors, whereas naive and central memory subsets came from all 30 or so donors.

The entire amount of isolated RNA was reverse transcribed using the High Capacity cDNA Reverse Transcription Kit, so the sequenced TCRB transcripts were expressed ones. Deep immunoSEQ sequencing was applied to naive, central memory and regulatory T cell samples, giving an average of around 3.4 million total reads per sample. Sorted cells were lysed in RLT buffer and RNA was extracted with DNase-treated RNeasy Micro or Mini kits, depending on cell number. Each cell subset was processed separately to prevent cross-contamination, with patient and healthy donor samples processed together. The immunoSEQ multiplex PCR was used to amplify TCRB sequences from cDNA, yielding 87-bp fragments that span the CDR3 region. Amplicons were sequenced on the Illumina HiSeq platform. Regarding the original processing steps: Synthetic template baselines were used to correct PCR bias computationally, reads within Hamming distance 2 were collapsed together, and singletons that could not be merged were discarded. Reads were aligned to IMGT to assign V, D and J genes, CDR3 length, and insertions or deletions at six rearrangement sites. Within each subset, clonotype counts were normalized to sorted cell number, after which true diversity and Gini coefficients were computed with the tcR R package. The overlap coefficient, calculated on TCRB nucleotide sequences, was used to quantify repertoire sharing. Out-of-frame TCRB sequences from naive cells were analyzed as a proxy for the pre-selection repertoire. Held by TCRdb, this immuneACCESS table contains in-frame sequences only and omits some clones. Under half of the omission traces to an unresolved V gene where checked; the cause of the rest is unknown. The V and J calls and clone size are taken from that table; D and trimming were inferred from the DNA. The table for this sample lists 200,000 to 250,000 clones; roughly 9.6% of them were counted only once. The ten largest clones represent about 0.03% of the sample.

Each donor gave one peripheral blood draw, about 110 mL on average, collected into heparinised tubes. Using a panel that included CD45RO, CCR7, CD25, CD127, CD95 and CD27, naive, central memory, regulatory and stem cell-like memory CD4+ T cells were sorted on a BD FACSAria II. All sorted populations exceeded 95% purity. Right away, PBMCs were isolated by Lymphoprep density gradient centrifugation and were stained directly, with no culture step. So that batch effects would be minimized, each experiment stained and sorted samples in pairs, pairing one healthy donor with one patient. Relative to germline, V is 0 bases shorter and J is 2 bases shorter, with 8 bases between their ends. Measured from the cysteine to the phenylalanine, the CDR3 is 14 residues long. Solely the CDR3 DNA is kept, with 42 bases framed from the first base. In the germline V gene, CDR1 corresponds to SGHDT and CDR2 to YYEEEE.

Overall study outcomes, separate from this receptor: Fewer insertions and more nucleotide deletions at VDJ recombination sites were observed in patients with type 1 diabetes, implying thymic rearrangement abnormalities. Naive, central memory and regulatory TCRB repertoires appeared to be more alike among patients than among healthy donors. Type 1 diabetes patients showed a moderate but significant shortening of TCRB CDR3 length in all four CD4+ subsets. Because the HLA sub-analyses included only small numbers of individuals, any influence of HLA type on TCRB rearrangement was left unresolved. PCR may preferentially amplify shorter templates, but because patient and control samples were amplified and corrected together, any resulting skew would affect both groups equally. Sequencing cDNA rather than genomic DNA could over-represent highly expressing activated cells, although activation and CD3 levels did not differ between groups.

Concerning this clone: It has no known antigen specificity. No base quality values were provided; no much bigger clone lies one nucleotide off.

The rearrangement joined TRBV5-6 to TRBJ1-1; the D gene is perhaps TRBD1, from 6 matching bases. The origin of this receptor is a woman younger than 30 in good health. The sequencing sample was made of naive CD4+ T cells from blood. Interpreted using the paper, the cell subset or site label stands for: true naive CD4+ T cells. The CDR3 amino acid sequence is: CASSLGTANTEAFF. In nucleotides, the sequence is TGTGCCAGCAGCTTGGGGACAGCAAACACTGAAGCTTTCTTT.